These 27 T cell receptor beta chains were all obtained from the same sample, sequenced in a study of regulatory T cells in long-lasting Graves disease. Combining iRepertoire HTBI primers with Arm-PCR of CDR3 regions, the authors built TCR beta libraries. From the multiplex PCR reads, TCRdb called clonotypes with MiXCR, one entry per CDR3 protein. Of about 450,000 distinct CDR3 sequences in the sample, 14% were seen once. The sample's time point: newly diagnosed GD, antithyroid drugs for less than 3 months. Isolated PBMC RNA provided the starting material for the TCR library. These data were also reused for a study on T cells in Graves' hyperthyroidism and ophthalmopathy.

The sample was peripheral blood mononuclear cells (PBMCs), taken at new diagnosis, from a patient treated with antithyroid drugs. The source of these receptors is a woman between 45 and 65 years old with Graves disease.

This clonotype was observed a few times. J is TRBJ2-7 and V is TRBV29-1, with D perhaps TRBD1 or TRBD2 (5 bases each). The germline gives CDR1 SQVTM, CDR2 ANQGSEA. The CDR3 extends over 14 amino acids. V gave up 1 base and J gave up 3 bases, with 13 bases separating them. The CDR3 DNA reads TGCAGCGTTGAAGTGGGGACCCCCCGCTACGAGCAGTACTTC. Residues: CSVEVGTPRYEQYF.

The rearrangement joins TRBV5-1 to TRBJ2-2; a possible D gene is TRBD2 (6 bases). Germline CDR1 is SGHRS and CDR2 is YFSETQ. Deletions cut 5 bases from V and 4 bases from J, with 21 bases between. This CDR3 contains 17 residues. This CDR3 is CASRQPPYREPTGELFF. The CDR3 DNA reads TGCGCCAGCAGGCAGCCCCCTTATCGGGAGCCCACCGGGGAGCTGTTTTTT.

This clonotype was seen many times. The rearrangement joins TRBV28 to TRBJ2-3; D call uncertain. The CDR3 runs to 11 residues. The V gene's germline CDR1 is MDHEN and CDR2 SYDVKM. CDR3 protein: CAILGTDTQYF. As DNA, the CDR3 is TGTGCAATATTGGGCACAGATACGCAGTATTTT. Full variable domain (outside the CDR3, taken from reference TRBV28 and TRBJ2-3): DVKVTQSSRYLVKRTGEKVFLECVQDMDHENMFWYRQDPGLGLRLIYFSYDVKMKEKGDIPEGYSVSREKKERFSLILESASTNQTSMYLCAILGTDTQYFGPGTRLTVL.

Remarks on this clonotype: Because it lacks the conserved phenylalanine or tryptophan at the end, this CDR3 is likely a read error. The chain has TRBV20-1 and TRBJ2-5; D is uncertain. The germline CDR1 and CDR2 sequences are DFQATT and SNEGSKA (reference sequence). Trimming left V 0 bases short and J 2 bases short, with 7 bases between. The CDR3 consists of 13 residues. CDR3 residues: CSAREGGQETQYL. CDR3 nucleotide sequence: TGCAGTGCTAGAGAAGGCGGACAAGAGACCCAGTACCTC.

This clonotype was recorded many times. The V gene is TRBV5-1, the J gene TRBJ2-3; D may correspond to TRBD1 or TRBD2 (6 bases each). Germline values: CDR1 SGHRS, CDR2 YFSETQ. The CDR3 is made up of 15 amino acids. V gave up 0 bases and J gave up 5 bases, with 13 bases separating them. The CDR3 region is CASSLVRGQGDTQYF. The DNA for the CDR3 is TGCGCCAGCAGCTTGGTCCGGGGGCAGGGAGATACGCAGTATTTT.

The table lists this clonotype with a few counts. This sequence joins TRBV19 and TRBJ1-5; a weak D match, TRBD1 (6 bases). Germline CDR1 and CDR2: LNHDA and SQIVND (reference sequence). CDR3 length: 16 residues. With 4 bases removed from V and 4 bases from J, the gap between germline ends came to 17 bases. The CDR3 is CASSTQSTGINQPQHF. CDR3 DNA: TGTGCCAGTAGTACCCAGTCCACAGGGATTAATCAGCCCCAGCATTTT.

This chain joins TRBV30 and TRBJ2-2; TRBD1 aligns across 8 bases. After removal of 1 base from V and 6 bases from J, the junction contained 10 bases not matched to a gene. The CDR3 has 16 amino acids. Germline V gene data show CDR1 as GTSNPN and CDR2 as SVGIG (reference sequence). The CDR3 loop is CAWSAGQALGAGELFF. The CDR3 nucleotides read TGTGCCTGGAGTGCGGGACAGGCCCTCGGTGCCGGGGAGCTGTTTTTT.

This chain uses TRBV27 with TRBJ2-2; TRBD2 agrees at 8 bases. Germline V CDR1 and CDR2: MNHEY, SMNVEV (reference sequence). This CDR3 region has 14 residues. V gave up 5 bases and J gave up 9 bases; unmatched junction bases: 8. In DNA form, the CDR3 reads TGTGCCAGCAGTCCAGGGACTAGTTTTCGGGAGCTGTTTTTT. As protein: CASSPGTSFRELFF.

This clonotype was detected only a few times. The chain has TRBV20-1 and TRBJ2-7, with 10 bases identical to TRBD2. In germline, CDR1 is DFQATT, CDR2 SNEGSKA (reference sequence). The CDR3 extends over 17 amino acids. V shed 0 bases, J shed 1 base, and the junction held 9 bases outside the gene matches. CDR3 residues: CSARDLLLAGLSYEQYF. The CDR3, as DNA: TGCAGTGCTAGAGATTTGCTACTAGCGGGGCTATCCTACGAGCAGTACTTC.

This clonotype was recorded many times. The V gene is TRBV18, the J gene TRBJ1-1; D is unclear. This CDR3 is 14 amino acids long. The V end lost 4 bases, the J end lost 1 base, and 10 bases lay between the germline ends. Germline V gene sequence: CDR1 KGHSH, CDR2 LQKENI. The CDR3 DNA is TGTGCCAGCTCACGCGTGGGCGCGAACACTGAAGCTTTCTTT. As protein: CASSRVGANTEAFF.

This clonotype was seen repeatedly, ten times or more. The chain employs TRBV7-9 and TRBJ2-1, with unresolved D. This CDR3 is built from 15 residues. Trimming took off 3 bases at V and 1 base at J, with 10 bases between the two ends. CDR1 and CDR2 (germline): SEHNR, FQNEAQ (reference sequence). In nucleotides, the CDR3 is TGTGCCAGCAGCTTCGAGACTGGGTCCTACAATGAGCAGTTCTTC. Residues: CASSFETGSYNEQFF. Full variable domain (outside the CDR3, taken from reference TRBV7-9 and TRBJ2-1): DTGVSQNPRHKITKRGQNVTFRCDPISEHNRLYWYRQTLGQGPEFLTYFQNEAQLEKSRLLSDRFSAERPKGSFSTLEIQRTEQGDSAMYLCASSFETGSYNEQFFGPGTRLTVL.

This clonotype was counted many times. The V and J genes are TRBV28 and TRBJ2-2; D might be TRBD1 (5 bases). CDR3 length equals 16 residues. Trimming cost V 2 bases and J 5 bases, with 15 bases left between them. The germline gives CDR1 MDHEN, CDR2 SYDVKM. For the CDR3, the DNA is TGTGCCAGCAGTTTAACGGGCCAGGGTAGTACCGGGGAGCTGTTTTTT. As protein: CASSLTGQGSTGELFF.

The gene calls are TRBV5-1 and TRBJ2-7; D not certain. The CDR3 totals 14 residues. Trimming took 5 bases from V and 5 from J, leaving 17 bases between them. Germline values: CDR1 SGHRS, CDR2 YFSETQ. CDR3 nucleotides: TGCGCCAGCAGGCCCGGTTTGCTCGGCGACGAGCAGTACTTC. This encodes CASRPGLLGDEQYF.

Concerning this clonotype itself: A much more abundant neighbour one base away suggests this may be a read error. The chain recombines TRBV3-1 with TRBJ2-1; no definite D call. The CDR3 is made up of 15 amino acids. Germline lookup yields CDR1 LGHDT and CDR2 YNNKEL (reference sequence). The CDR3 DNA sequence: TGTGCCAGCAGCCAAGGACGCGGCTCCTACAATGAGCAGCTCTTC. Protein: CASSQGRGSYNEQLF.

This clonotype was picked up many times. This chain joins TRBV11-2 and TRBJ1-1, with no clear D. The CDR3 sequence is 14 residues long. V dropped 2 bases and J dropped 1 base, with 8 bases sitting between them. Germline CDR1 is SGHAT and CDR2 is FQNNGV. The CDR3 nucleotides are TGTGCCAGCAGCTTAAGTAGGGCGAACACTGAAGCTTTCTTT. It encodes CASSLSRANTEAFF.

This clonotype was found many times. The rearrangement uses TRBV5-5 and TRBJ2-1; TRBD2 matches 10 bases. The J segment lost 4 bases and the V segment lost 4 bases, leaving 11 bases of the junction unmatched. Per germline, CDR1 SGHKS and CDR2 YYEKEE (reference sequence). This CDR3 has 17 residues. The CDR3 nucleotides are TGTGCCAGCAGCATCCAGGGGACTAGCGTATCTTACAATGAGCAGTTCTTC. Translation: CASSIQGTSVSYNEQFF.

The chain is built from TRBV2 and TRBJ2-5; unclear D gene. This CDR3 spans 14 amino acids. V was shortened by 5 bases and J by 2 bases, with 12 bases between the two germline ends. From germline, CDR1 is SNHLY and CDR2 FYNNEI. CDR3 bases: TGTGCCAGCAGTAACCCGACTGTACAAGAGACCCAGTACTTC. The encoded protein is CASSNPTVQETQYF.

As to this clonotype: A much larger clone sits a single nucleotide away, making a read error possible. This chain uses TRBV7-9 with TRBJ2-7; TRBD1 matches at 7 bases. CDR1 and CDR2 from the germline V gene are SEHNR and FQNEAQ (reference sequence). This CDR3 has 15 residues. The J segment lost 2 bases and the V segment lost 5 bases, leaving 9 bases of the junction unmatched. The CDR3 nucleotides read TGTGCCAGCAGCCTGGGGACAGTTGCGCCCTACGAGCAGTACTTC. This gives the protein CASSLGTVAPYEQYF.

In this sample, this clonotype turned up many times. V is TRBV27 and J is TRBJ1-1; possible D gene TRBD1, 5 bases. The V and J ends lost 2 bases and 3 bases respectively, with 10 bases between them. The CDR3 covers 14 residues. CDR1 is MNHEY and CDR2 is SMNVEV in the germline V gene (reference sequence). CDR3 DNA: TGTGCCAGCAGTTTAGTAGGAGGGGACACTGAAGCTTTCTTT. As protein: CASSLVGGDTEAFF.

At least ten counts were recorded for this clonotype. The chain has TRBV7-8 and TRBJ1-5, with TRBD1 matching 7 bases. Per the germline V gene, CDR1 is SGHVS and CDR2 is FQNEAQ. The junction had 5 bases not matched to a gene; V was cut back by 5 bases and J by 1 base. CDR3 length: 15 residues. CDR3 loop: CASSRTGSSNQPQHF. For the CDR3, the DNA is TGTGCCAGCAGCAGGACAGGCAGCAGCAATCAGCCCCAGCATTTT. Supplemented by reference TRBV7-8 and TRBJ1-5, the full variable domain reads GAGVSQSPRYKVAKRGQDVALRCDPISGHVSLFWYQQALGQGPEFLTYFQNEAQLDKSGLPSDRFFAERPEGSVSTLKIQRTQQEDSAVYLCASSRTGSSNQPQHFGDGTRLSIL.

V is TRBV18 and J is TRBJ2-5; 8 nucleotides align to TRBD1. The CDR3 sequence is 15 residues long. V shed 2 bases and J 5 bases; nucleotides not matched to a gene: 7. Germline V lookup: CDR1 KGHSH, CDR2 LQKENI. CDR3 region: CASSPSGQGYETQYF. The DNA for the CDR3 is TGTGCCAGCTCACCAAGCGGACAGGGTTACGAGACCCAGTACTTC.

Ten or more counts support this clonotype. V and J are TRBV12-3 or TRBV12-4 and TRBJ1-5; TRBD1 agrees at 10 bases. With 7 bases clipped from V and 3 bases from J, the junction kept 6 bases outside the gene matches. CDR3 length: 15 residues. The CDR3 region has the DNA TGTGCCAGCACCCTCGGACAGGGGGACAATCAGCCCCAGCATTTT. Amino acids: CASTLGQGDNQPQHF.

The rearrangement uses TRBV20-1 and TRBJ1-5; no firm D call. V lost 3 bases, J lost 1 base, and 16 bases lay in between. From germline, CDR1 is DFQATT and CDR2 SNEGSKA (reference sequence). The CDR3 consists of 16 residues. The CDR3 DNA follows: TGCAGTGCTAGTCCCCGCGGGGTGGGGAGCAATCAGCCCCAGCATTTT. This sequence encodes CSASPRGVGSNQPQHF.

This clonotype has a count of ten or more. The rearrangement uses TRBV5-1 and TRBJ1-5; TRBD1 agrees at 7 bases. Germline assignment: CDR1 SGHRS and CDR2 YFSETQ. With 0 bases clipped from V and 0 bases from J, the junction kept 6 bases outside the gene matches. The CDR3 has 17 amino acids. CDR3 DNA sequence: TGCGCCAGCAGCTTGGGTACAGGGGAATATAGCAATCAGCCCCAGCATTTT. It codes for CASSLGTGEYSNQPQHF. The full variable domain, completed using reference TRBV5-1 and TRBJ1-5, is KAGVTQTPRYLIKTRGQQVTLSCSPISGHRSVSWYQQTPGQGLQFLFEYFSETQRNKGNFPGRFSGRQFSNSRSEMNVSTLELGDSALYLCASSLGTGEYSNQPQHFGDGTRLSIL.

The table lists this clonotype with a few counts. This rearrangement joins TRBV6-1 to TRBJ2-7, with TRBD1 identical over 8 bases. The CDR3 is made up of 16 amino acids. V was pared by 7 bases and J by 9 bases, with 20 bases of the junction left unmatched. The V gene's germline CDR1 is MNHNS and CDR2 SASEGT. DNA of the CDR3: TGTGCCAGCACCTTCGCTGGGGGACAGGCTACGATTGGGCAGTACTTC. Translating gives CASTFAGGQATIGQYF.

V usage is TRBV28 and J usage is TRBJ1-2; D remains unclear. Trimming left V 8 bases short and J 8 bases short, with 18 bases between. From germline, CDR1 is MDHEN and CDR2 SYDVKM. This CDR3 spans 13 amino acids. In DNA form, the CDR3 reads TGTGCCAGCGGGTATTTGGGGATAGAAGGCTACACCTTC. Translation gives CASGYLGIEGYTF.

As for this clonotype: It may be a read error: a sequence one base away is much more abundant. This chain joins TRBV2 and TRBJ2-7, with a possible D match to TRBD2 (6 bases). The CDR3 length is 12 residues. The V and J ends lost 6 bases and 9 bases respectively, with 15 bases between them. In germline, CDR1 is SNHLY, CDR2 FYNNEI. DNA of the CDR3: TGTGCCAGCAGAATCACAGCGGGTCCGCAGTACTTC. It is translated as CASRITAGPQYF.